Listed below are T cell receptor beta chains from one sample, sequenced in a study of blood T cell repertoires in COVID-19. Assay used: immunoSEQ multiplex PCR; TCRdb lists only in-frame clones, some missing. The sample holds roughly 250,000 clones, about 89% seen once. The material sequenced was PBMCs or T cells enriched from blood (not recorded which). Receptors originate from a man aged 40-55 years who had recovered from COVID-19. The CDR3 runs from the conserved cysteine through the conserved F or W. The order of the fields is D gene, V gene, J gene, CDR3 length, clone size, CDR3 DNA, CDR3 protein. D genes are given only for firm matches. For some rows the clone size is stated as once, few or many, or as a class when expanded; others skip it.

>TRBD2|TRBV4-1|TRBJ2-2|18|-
TGCGCCAGCAGCCAAGAGGGGTATAGCGGGAGGGCCGGCGGGGAGCTGTTTTTT
CASSQEGYSGRAGGELFF
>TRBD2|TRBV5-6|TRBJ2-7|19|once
TGTGCCAGCAGCTCCCCGCCCGGGACTAGCGGGAGGAGCACCTACGAGCAGTACTTC
CASSSPPGTSGRSTYEQYF
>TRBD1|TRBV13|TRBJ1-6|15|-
TGTGCCAGCAGCTTAATCGGGACAGAATATCCACCCCTCCACTTT
CASSLIGTEYPPLHF
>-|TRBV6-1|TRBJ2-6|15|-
TGTGCCAGCAGTGAACGAGGGTCTGGGGCCAACGTCCTGACTTTC
CASSERGSGANVLTF
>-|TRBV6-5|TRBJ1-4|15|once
TGTGCCAGCAGTTACTCGACCCAGGGAGGTGAAAAACTGTTTTTT
CASSYSTQGGEKLFF
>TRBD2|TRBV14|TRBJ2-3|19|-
TGTGCCAGCAGCCACGGGACTAGCGGGGGGACGGTAAGCACAGATACGCAGTATTTT
CASSHGTSGGTVSTDTQYF
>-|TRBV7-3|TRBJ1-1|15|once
TGTGCCAGCAGCTTATTCCCAGGGAAGAACACTGAAGCTTTCTTT
CASSLFPGKNTEAFF
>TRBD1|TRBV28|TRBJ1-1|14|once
TGTGCCAGCAGAGAAGCAGGGGGCAACACTGAAGCTTTCTTT
CASREAGGNTEAFF
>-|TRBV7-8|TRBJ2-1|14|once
TGTGCCAGCAGCCGTCTAGCCGACTACAATGAGCAGTTCTTC
CASSRLADYNEQFF
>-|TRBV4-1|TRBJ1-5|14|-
TGCGCCAGCAGCCATGGAGTTAGCAATCAGCCCCAGCATTTT
CASSHGVSNQPQHF
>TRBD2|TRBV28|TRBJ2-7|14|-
TGTGCCAGTACAACAGCGGGGATCTCCTACGAGCAGTACTTC
CASTTAGISYEQYF
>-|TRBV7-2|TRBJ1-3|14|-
TGTGCCAGCAGCATAACAGGCTCTGGAAACACCATATATTTT
CASSITGSGNTIYF
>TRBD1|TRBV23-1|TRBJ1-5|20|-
TGCGCCAGCAGTCAATCTCCACGAGGGACAGGAACAGGAGGCAATCAGCCCCAGCATTTT
CASSQSPRGTGTGGNQPQHF
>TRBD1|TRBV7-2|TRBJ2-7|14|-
TGTGCCAGCAGCTTAAACAGGGGCGACTACGAGCAGTACTTC
CASSLNRGDYEQYF
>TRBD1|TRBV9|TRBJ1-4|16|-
TGTGCCAGCAGCGTAGGACAGGGATCAACTAATGAAAAACTGTTTTTT
CASSVGQGSTNEKLFF
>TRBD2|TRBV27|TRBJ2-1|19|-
TGTGCCAGCAGCTCTACTACTCTACTAGCGGGAAGCCGCTACAATGAGCAGTTCTTC
CASSSTTLLAGSRYNEQFF
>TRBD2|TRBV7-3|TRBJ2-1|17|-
TGTGCCAGCAGCTCTCCCGGGACTAGCGGGAGATTTCCTGAGCAGTTCTTC
CASSSPGTSGRFPEQFF
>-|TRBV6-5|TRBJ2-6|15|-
TGTGCCAGCGGGAGGGGGGCAGGCGGGGCCAACGTCCTGACTTTC
CASGRGAGGANVLTF
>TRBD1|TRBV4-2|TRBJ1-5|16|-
TGTGCCAGCAGCCAACAACTGGGACAGCCGGGCCAGCCCCAGCATTTT
CASSQQLGQPGQPQHF
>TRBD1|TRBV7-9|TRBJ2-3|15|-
TGTGCCAGCACGGATGACAGGGCGAGCACAGATACGCAGTATTTT
CASTDDRASTDTQYF
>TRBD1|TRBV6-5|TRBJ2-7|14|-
TGTGCCACCGCGAGGGGACAGGGGCTCTACGAGCAGTACTTC
CATARGQGLYEQYF
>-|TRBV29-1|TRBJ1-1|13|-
TGCAGCGTTGAACTTACAGTGAACACTGAAGCTTTCTTT
CSVELTVNTEAFF
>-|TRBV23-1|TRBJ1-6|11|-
TGCGCCACCCCGGGGAACTCACCCCTCCACTTT
CATPGNSPLHF
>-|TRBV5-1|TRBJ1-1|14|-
TGCGCCAGCAGCTTGGGGAGGGGATGGACTGAAGCTTTCTTT
CASSLGRGWTEAFF
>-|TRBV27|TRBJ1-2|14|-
TGTGCCAGCAGTCCAACAGGGCCGGGTTCGGGCTACACCTTC
CASSPTGPGSGYTF
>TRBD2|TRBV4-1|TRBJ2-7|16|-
TGCGCCAGCAGCCAAGATACTAGCGGTCGTTCCTACGAGCAGTACTTC
CASSQDTSGRSYEQYF
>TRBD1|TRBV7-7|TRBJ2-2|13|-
TGTGCCGCAGGACAGGCGAACACCGGGGAGCTGTTTTTT
CAAGQANTGELFF